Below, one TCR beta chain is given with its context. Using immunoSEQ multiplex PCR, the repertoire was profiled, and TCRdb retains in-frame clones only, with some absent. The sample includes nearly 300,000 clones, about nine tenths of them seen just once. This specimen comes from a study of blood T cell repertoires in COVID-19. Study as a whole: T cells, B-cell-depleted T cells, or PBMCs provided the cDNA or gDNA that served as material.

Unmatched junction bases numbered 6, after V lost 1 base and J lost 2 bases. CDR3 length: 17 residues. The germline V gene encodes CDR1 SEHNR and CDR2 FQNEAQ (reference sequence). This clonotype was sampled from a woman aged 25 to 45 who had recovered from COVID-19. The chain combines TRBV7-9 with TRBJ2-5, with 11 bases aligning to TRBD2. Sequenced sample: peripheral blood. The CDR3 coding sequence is TGTGCCAGCAGCTTAGGCCTAGCGGGGGGCCCACAAGAGACCCAGTACTTC. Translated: CASSLGLAGGPQETQYF.